This T cell receptor beta chain is from a study of blood T cells in healthy people across ages. At the level of the study: Template switching picked up about one barcoded beta molecule for each two T cells.

A second PCR of 7 to 11 cycles used a sample-barcoded 5' primer and a J-beta primer mix. Via MiXCR, TCRdb re-called the 5' RACE reads, giving one row per CDR3 protein. Among some 1.1 million distinct CDR3 sequences listed, 35% to 40% were seen once. V lost 0 bases and J lost 4, with 17 bases in between. The germline CDR1 and CDR2 sequences are LNHNV and YYDKDF (reference sequence). The CDR3 spans 17 residues. The table lists this clonotype with a few counts. Its matching antigen is unknown. Broader study findings: Fewer expanded clones and more diversity marked long-lived versus aged donors.

The sequence was obtained from a man younger than 30 in good health. The chain has TRBV15 and TRBJ2-3; D not certain. The sequenced sample consisted of blood. CDR3 sequence reads: CATSRDRVAVWADTQYF. The CDR3 region has the DNA TGTGCCACCAGCAGAGATCGAGTGGCGGTCTGGGCAGATACGCAGTATTTT. The full variable domain, with the rest looked up from reference TRBV15 and TRBJ2-3, is DAMVIQNPRYQVTQFGKPVTLSCSQTLNHNVMYWYQQKSSQAPKLLFHYYDKDFNNEADTPDNFQSRRPNTSFCFLDIRSPGLGDTAMYLCATSRDRVAVWADTQYFGPGTRLTVL.